This passage covers 14 T cell receptor beta chains from one sample sequenced in a study of CD8 T cells in ankylosing spondylitis. MiXCR, applied by TCRdb to the 5' RACE reads, yields one record per CDR3 protein. This sample carries some 130,000 distinct CDR3 sequences, about an eighth of them seen once, and the ten largest clones take 2.5% to 3%. Sequenced material: blood, either unsorted or a sorted T cell fraction (not recorded which). Source of these receptors: a female donor with ankylosing spondylitis or in good health (not recorded which).

The chain carries TRBV27 and TRBJ2-3; D uncertain. Between the trimmed V and J ends, which lost 6 bases and 3 bases, there was a span of 10 bases. CDR1 MNHEY and CDR2 SMNVEV come from the germline V gene (reference sequence). There are 13 residues in the CDR3. CDR3 in amino acids: CASRSPGTDTQYF. The CDR3 coding sequence is TGTGCCAGCAGGTCCCCAGGAACAGATACGCAGTATTTT.

This clonotype was observed a handful of times. The CDR3 here is CASSPSYKKETQYF. The CDR3 DNA reads as TGTGCCAGCTCACCAAGTTACAAAAAAGAGACCCAGTACTTC. The rearrangement joins TRBV18 to TRBJ2-5; D gene ambiguous. The V and J ends lost 2 bases and 3 bases respectively, with 10 bases between them. The CDR3 consists of 14 residues. Germline V gives CDR1 KGHSH, CDR2 LQKENI.

This rearrangement joins TRBV20-1 to TRBJ2-7; 9 bases align to TRBD1. Trimming removed 0 bases from V and 6 bases from J; junction bases left unmatched: 15. This CDR3 spans 17 amino acids. Germline lookup yields CDR1 DFQATT and CDR2 SNEGSKA (reference sequence). The DNA for the CDR3 is TGCAGTGCTAGAGATCGACCGAAGGACAGGGGTTGGGGCGAGCAGTACTTC. This sequence encodes CSARDRPKDRGWGEQYF.

The CDR3 DNA follows: TGCGCCAGCAGCTTTCTCGACCGCTATACCCAGCATTTT. It yields the protein CASSFLDRYTQHF. V gene TRBV5-1 combines with J gene TRBJ1-5; D not certain. CDR1 is SGHRS, CDR2 YFSETQ, per germline. CDR3 size: 13 residues. V gave up 2 bases and J gave up 11 bases, with 14 bases separating them.

In its sample, this clonotype was seen a few times. The rearrangement links TRBV4-1 to TRBJ1-6, with no clear D. Trimming removed 5 bases at V and 0 bases at J, with 11 bases between. This CDR3 has 16 amino acids. Germline V lookup: CDR1 MGHRA, CDR2 YSYEKL. CDR3 amino acids: CASSGIVSSYNSPLHF. CDR3 in DNA: TGCGCCAGCAGCGGGATCGTAAGCTCCTATAATTCACCCCTCCACTTT.

The rearrangement joins TRBV6-5 to TRBJ2-7, with D possibly being TRBD2 (5 bases). Germline CDR1 MNHEY, CDR2 SVGAGI. V gave up 0 bases and J gave up 3 bases, with 21 bases separating them. The CDR3 is 18 residues long. This CDR3 is CASSYSWLGAADNYEQYF. CDR3 nucleotide sequence: TGTGCCAGCAGTTACTCGTGGTTGGGAGCAGCGGATAACTACGAGCAGTACTTC.

This clonotype showed up many times. CDR3 DNA sequence: TGTGCCAGCAGTCCCCCAGGGGACAGGACCCCCTACGAGCAGTACTTC. It yields the protein CASSPPGDRTPYEQYF. This rearrangement joins TRBV6-1 to TRBJ2-7; 8 bases align to TRBD1. In germline, CDR1 is MNHNS, CDR2 SASEGT. The CDR3 covers 16 residues. V shed 5 bases, J shed 2 bases, and the junction held 11 bases outside the gene matches.

This clonotype came up many times. The chain links TRBV2 to TRBJ1-5; 7 bases line up with TRBD1. Per germline, CDR1 SNHLY and CDR2 FYNNEI. The CDR3 consists of 12 residues. Unmatched junction bases numbered 0, after V lost 4 bases and J lost 6 bases. CDR3 bases: TGTGCCAGCAGTGGGACAGGTCAGCCCCAGCATTTT. Protein sequence: CASSGTGQPQHF.

The sample holds many counts of this clonotype. The CDR3 sequence: CASSLVVGNEQFF. CDR3 in DNA: TGCGCCAGCAGCTTGGTAGTGGGCAATGAGCAGTTCTTC. The chain has TRBV5-1 and TRBJ2-1, with D unclear. CDR1 is SGHRS and CDR2 is YFSETQ in the germline V gene. V was trimmed by 0 bases and J by 6 bases, leaving 7 bases between them. The length of the CDR3 is 13 residues.

This clonotype came up a few times. The chain has TRBV5-1 and TRBJ2-7; D gene ambiguous. V was shortened by 0 bases and J by 5 bases, with 9 bases between the two germline ends. This CDR3 comprises 13 residues. CDR1 is SGHRS and CDR2 is YFSETQ in the germline V gene. The DNA of the CDR3 is TGCGCCAGCAGCTTGGGCATCCGTGACGAGCAGTACTTC. Its translation: CASSLGIRDEQYF.

Points on this clonotype: The junction does not match germline at one end; this may be a read error. The V call is TRBV5-1, the J call TRBJ2-3; maybe TRBD2 (5 bases). This CDR3 has 14 residues. Germline CDR1 SGHRS, CDR2 YFSETQ. For the CDR3, the DNA is TGCGCCAGCAGCACTACTAGTGGTACAGATGCGCAGTATTTT. This encodes CASSTTSGTDAQYF.

The V gene is TRBV28, the J gene TRBJ2-7; 8 bases are shared with TRBD1. J gave up 0 bases and V 6 bases, and 10 bases lay outside the gene matches. This CDR3 has 16 amino acids. Germline loops: CDR1 MDHEN, CDR2 SYDVKM. Here the CDR3 DNA reads TGTGCCAGCAGCTCTCCTACAGGGGGTGGCTCCTACGAGCAGTACTTC. It is translated as CASSSPTGGGSYEQYF. The whole variable domain, remainder taken from reference TRBV28 and TRBJ2-7, is DVKVTQSSRYLVKRTGEKVFLECVQDMDHENMFWYRQDPGLGLRLIYFSYDVKMKEKGDIPEGYSVSREKKERFSLILESASTNQTSMYLCASSSPTGGGSYEQYFGPGTRLTVT.

This clonotype was counted between two and nine times. The CDR3 nucleotides are TGTGCCAGCACCGATTTCGTGGAGCAGTTCTTC. Translating gives CASTDFVEQFF. The genes are TRBV12-3 or TRBV12-4 and TRBJ2-1; D is ambiguous. Trimming removed 7 bases at V and 10 bases at J, with 11 bases between. This CDR3 spans 11 amino acids.

The V gene is TRBV7-3, the J gene TRBJ2-3, with 8 bases aligning to TRBD2. Unmatched junction bases numbered 1, after V lost 1 base and J lost 4 bases. The germline V gene has CDR1 SGHTA and CDR2 FQGTGA. This CDR3 is 14 amino acids long. CDR3: CASSLSGGSDTQYF. CDR3 in DNA: TGTGCCAGCAGCTTAAGCGGGGGGTCAGATACGCAGTATTTT.